In this sample, the clone carrying this T cell receptor (beta chain) turned up a few times. Antigen: not known. The junction does not match germline at one end; this may be a read error. The CDR3 covers 15 residues. Germline assignment: CDR1 MNHEY and CDR2 SMNVEV (reference sequence). The record originates from a study of T cells in Graves' hyperthyroidism and ophthalmopathy. Whole-study results and caveats: Ophthalmopathy was separated from stable hyperthyroidism by a 13 V-J model.

Amplification of TCR beta CDR3 regions was performed using RNA transcripts as template. The study used the HTBI primer set for a first-round RT-PCR of the TCR CDR3. TCRdb re-called the multiplex PCR reads with MiXCR, one entry per CDR3 protein. The sample has 450,000 to 500,000 distinct CDR3 sequences; approximately 22% are singletons. The chain carries TRBV27 and TRBJ2-2; tentative D call: TRBD2 (6 bases). What was sequenced was blood. The receptor comes from an older woman with Graves' ophthalmopathy. The CDR3 loop reads CASSTGGANTGELVF. In DNA form, the CDR3 reads TGTGCCAGCAGTACCGGGGGTGCGAACACCGGGGAGCTGGTTTTT.